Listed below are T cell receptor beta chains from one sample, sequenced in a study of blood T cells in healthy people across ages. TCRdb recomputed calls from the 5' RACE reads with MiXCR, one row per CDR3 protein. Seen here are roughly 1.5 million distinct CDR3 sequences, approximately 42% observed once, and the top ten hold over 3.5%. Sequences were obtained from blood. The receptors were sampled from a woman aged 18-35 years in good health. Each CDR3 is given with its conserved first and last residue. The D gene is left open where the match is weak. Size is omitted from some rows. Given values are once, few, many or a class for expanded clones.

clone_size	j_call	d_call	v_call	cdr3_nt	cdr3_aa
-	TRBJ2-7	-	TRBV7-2	TGTGCCAGCAGCTTAGACGGATTCGAGCAGTACTTC	CASSLDGFEQYF
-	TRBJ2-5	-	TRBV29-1	TGCAGCGACGAGGGGACGGGACAAGAGACCCAGTACTTC	CSDEGTGQETQYF
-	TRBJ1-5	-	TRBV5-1	TGCGCCAGCAGCTTTGACACGAACAATCAGCCCCAGCATTTT	CASSFDTNNQPQHF
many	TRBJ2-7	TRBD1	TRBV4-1	TGCGCCAGCAGCTACCTTAGACAGGGTGGCGAGCAGTACTTC	CASSYLRQGGEQYF
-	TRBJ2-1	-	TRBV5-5	TGTGCCAGCACCTTTAGGGCTGAGGAGCAGTTCTTC	CASTFRAEEQFF
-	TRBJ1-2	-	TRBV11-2	TGTGCCAGCAGCTTAGTGTCAGGATCCTATGGCTACACCTTC	CASSLVSGSYGYTF
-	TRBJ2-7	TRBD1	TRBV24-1	TGTGCCACAAGGGACAGGGGTTACAATGAGCAGTACTTC	CATRDRGYNEQYF
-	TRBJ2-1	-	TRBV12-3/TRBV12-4	TGTGCCAGCAGAGCGGACCTGATAATCAATGAGCAGTTCTTC	CASRADLIINEQFF
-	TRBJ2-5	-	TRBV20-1	TGCAGTGCTAGGGACATATACGGGCAGTACTTC	CSARDIYGQYF
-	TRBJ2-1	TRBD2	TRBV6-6	TGTGCCAGCAGTTCCCGAACTAGCGCCCCTGAGTCTGAGCAGTTCTTC	CASSSRTSAPESEQFF
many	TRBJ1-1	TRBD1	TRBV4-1	TGCGCCAGCAGCCAAGATGGGCAGGGGGGCACTGAAGCTTTCTTT	CASSQDGQGGTEAFF
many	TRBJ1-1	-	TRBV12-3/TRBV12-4	TGTGCCAGCAGTTTAGTCGGGGGAGCTTTCTTT	CASSLVGGAFF
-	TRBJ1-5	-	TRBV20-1	TGCAGTGCTAGAGGGCGGGGACGGGTAGTTCAGCCCCAGCATTTT	CSARGRGRVVQPQHF
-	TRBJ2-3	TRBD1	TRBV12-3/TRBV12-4	TGTGCCAGCAGCTTTGGACAGGGTACAACGGGAGATACGCAGTATTTT	CASSFGQGTTGDTQYF
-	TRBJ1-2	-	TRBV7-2	TGTGCCAGCAGCTTATCCCCAGCGGGCAACTATGGCTACACCTTC	CASSLSPAGNYGYTF
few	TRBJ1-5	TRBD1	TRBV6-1	TGTGCCAGAGGGGCTACAGGGGGTGATACTGATCAGCCCCAGCATTTT	CARGATGGDTDQPQHF
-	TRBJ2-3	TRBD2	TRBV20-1	TGCAGTGCTAGAGATCCCCTAGCGGCCCCGAGGCCCACCACAGATACGCAGTATTTT	CSARDPLAAPRPTTDTQYF
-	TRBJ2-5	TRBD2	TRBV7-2	TGTGCCAGCAGCCCCCGAGGTAGCGGGGGTAAAGAGACCCAGTACTTC	CASSPRGSGGKETQYF
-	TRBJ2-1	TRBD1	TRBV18	TGTGCCAGCTCACCGGACAGGCTTTTCACAAATGAGCAGTTCTTC	CASSPDRLFTNEQFF
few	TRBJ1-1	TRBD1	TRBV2	TGTGCCAGCAGTGGAGACAGGGCTGGGAACACTGAAGCTTTCTTT	CASSGDRAGNTEAFF
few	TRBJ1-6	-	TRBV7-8	TGTGCCAGCAGCTTAGCGACTGGGAGGGTGAATAATTCACCCCTCCACTTT	CASSLATGRVNNSPLHF
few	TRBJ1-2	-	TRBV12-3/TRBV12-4	TGTGCCAGCAGTTTGGTACAGGGACAAGGGTATGGCTACACCTTC	CASSLVQGQGYGYTF
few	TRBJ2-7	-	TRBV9	TGTGCCAGCAGCGTTTTGGGGCAATCCTACGAGCAGTACTTC	CASSVLGQSYEQYF
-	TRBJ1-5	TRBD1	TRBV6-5	TGTGCCAGCAGCCGTGACAGGGGGAATTATCAGCCCCAGCATTTT	CASSRDRGNYQPQHF
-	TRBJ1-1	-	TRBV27	TGTGCCAGCAGTTTATCAGGGCTCCAACAAGCTTTCTTT	CASSLSGLQQAFF
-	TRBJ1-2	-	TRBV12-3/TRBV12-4	TGTGCCAGCAGCAACAGCGATAACTATGGCTACACCTTC	CASSNSDNYGYTF
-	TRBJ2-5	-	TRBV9	TGTGCCAGCAGCGTCGAGCTGGCGGAGACCCAGTACTTC	CASSVELAETQYF
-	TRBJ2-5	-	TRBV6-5	TGTGCCAGCAGTTACCGCGACAGGCTTGGGACCCAGTACTTC	CASSYRDRLGTQYF
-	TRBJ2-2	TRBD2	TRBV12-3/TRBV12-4	TGTGCCAGCAGTTTTTCAAGCGGGGGGTTGGTCGGGGAGCTGTTTTTT	CASSFSSGGLVGELFF